A single sample gave rise to the 19 T cell receptor beta chains below, sequenced in a study of shared clonotypes between healthy human individuals. The assay was immunoSEQ multiplex PCR, and TCRdb's table has in-frame clones only and misses some. The data show hundreds of thousands of clones, about 92% seen once. Terminally differentiated effector memory CD45RA+ cells were excluded by CCR7 positive selection of CD45RO-negative cells. The sequencing sample was made of naive CD8+ T cells sorted from blood. The receptors were gathered from a man in his thirties or forties in good health.

The chain carries TRBV4-1 and TRBJ1-1; D not certain. Trimming took 4 bases from V and 1 from J, leaving 13 bases between them. The CDR3 runs 15 residues. Germline V gene data show CDR1 as MGHRA and CDR2 as YSYEKL. The CDR3, as DNA: TGCGCCAGCAGCCCCCGGCAGGCTGCGAACACTGAAGCTTTCTTT. It translates to CASSPRQAANTEAFF.

V gene TRBV30 combines with J gene TRBJ1-1; D not resolved. The V gene lost 3 bases and the J gene lost 2 bases, with 7 bases spanning the gap. The CDR3 extends over 12 amino acids. Germline V gene sequence: CDR1 GTSNPN, CDR2 SVGIG (reference sequence). The CDR3 region has the DNA TGTGCCTGGAGCTATGGAAACACTGAAGCTTTCTTT. This encodes CAWSYGNTEAFF.

The CDR3 DNA reads TGTGCCAGCAGTTTAGAAGTGGGAGCGACCTACGAGCAGTACTTC. Its protein product is CASSLEVGATYEQYF. V usage is TRBV28 and J usage is TRBJ2-7; D is possibly TRBD2 (5 bases). Trimming took 2 bases from V and 2 from J, leaving 13 bases between them. CDR1 is MDHEN and CDR2 is SYDVKM in the germline V gene. The CDR3 is 15 amino acids. The entire variable domain, with the rest obtained from reference TRBV28 and TRBJ2-7, is as follows: DVKVTQSSRYLVKRTGEKVFLECVQDMDHENMFWYRQDPGLGLRLIYFSYDVKMKEKGDIPEGYSVSREKKERFSLILESASTNQTSMYLCASSLEVGATYEQYFGPGTRLTVT.

The J gene is TRBJ1-2, the V gene TRBV19, with a possible D match to TRBD1 (5 bases). V was pared by 4 bases and J by 12 bases, with 21 bases between. The germline V gene has CDR1 LNHDA and CDR2 SQIVND (reference sequence). The CDR3 spans 14 residues. In nucleotides, the CDR3 is TGTGCCAGTAGTACCCCCGCCCTCGGGACGGGCGACACCTTC. Protein sequence: CASSTPALGTGDTF.

The chain carries TRBV7-3 and TRBJ2-1; weak D call: TRBD2 (7 bases). This CDR3 contains 15 residues. V gave up 5 bases and J gave up 6 bases, with 17 bases separating them. Germline assignment: CDR1 SGHTA and CDR2 FQGTGA. The DNA for the CDR3 is TGTGCCAGCAGCAAGGGGGAGGGCCTAATCAATGAGCAGTTCTTC. This translates into CASSKGEGLINEQFF. The whole variable domain, filled in from reference TRBV7-3 and TRBJ2-1, reads GAGVSQTPSNKVTEKGKYVELRCDPISGHTALYWYRQSLGQGPEFLIYFQGTGAADDSGLPNDRFFAVRPEGSVSTLKIQRTERGDSAVYLCASSKGEGLINEQFFGPGTRLTVL.

The count of this clone is one. J is TRBJ1-2 and V is TRBV27; D may be TRBD1 (5 bases). The CDR3 extends over 17 amino acids. Trimming removed 4 bases at V and 6 bases at J, with 24 bases between. Germline values: CDR1 MNHEY, CDR2 SMNVEV (reference sequence). The CDR3 DNA reads as TGTGCCAGCAGTTCGACCCCCCTGGGCGGGGCGAACAATGGCTACACCTTC. Its protein product is CASSSTPLGGANNGYTF.

The V call is TRBV9, the J call TRBJ1-4; possibly TRBD1 for D (5 bases). Trimming removed 4 bases from V and 5 bases from J, with 18 bases in between. The CDR3 runs to 16 residues. Germline V gene data show CDR1 as SGDLS and CDR2 as YYNGEE. The CDR3 loop is CASSPGTVIGNEKLFF. CDR3 bases: TGTGCCAGCAGCCCCGGGACGGTGATAGGGAATGAAAAACTGTTTTTT.

The V and J genes are TRBV28 and TRBJ1-2; TRBD1 agrees at 12 bases. After removal of 6 bases from V and 8 bases from J, the junction contained 10 bases not matched to a gene. The CDR3 is 15 amino acids. Germline CDR1 and CDR2: MDHEN and SYDVKM. CDR3 sequence: CASSRPGQGAGGYTF. The CDR3 bases are TGTGCCAGCAGCCGGCCGGGACAGGGGGCAGGAGGCTACACCTTC.

The V gene is TRBV7-2, the J gene TRBJ1-1, with D perhaps matching TRBD1 (5 bases). Germline CDR1 and CDR2: SGHTA and FQGNSA. V gave up 5 bases and J gave up 6 bases, with 16 bases separating them. The CDR3 has 14 residues. The chain's CDR3 is CASSLKLGLAEAFF. The CDR3 DNA reads TGTGCCAGCAGCCTAAAGTTGGGGCTCGCTGAAGCTTTCTTT.

The chain combines TRBV7-9 with TRBJ1-4, with D uncertain. Germline V lookup: CDR1 SEHNR, CDR2 FQNEAQ (reference sequence). This CDR3 is 12 amino acids long. V lost 5 bases, J lost 13 bases, and 14 bases lay in between. The DNA for the CDR3 is TGTGCCAGCAGCATAGAGGCGGATCGACTGTTTTTT. Encoded protein: CASSIEADRLFF.

The V call is TRBV27, the J call TRBJ2-1; 8 bases match TRBD1. V dropped 4 bases and J dropped 9; count of bases not matched to a gene: 5. Looked up from germline, CDR1 is MNHEY and CDR2 is SMNVEV (reference sequence). The CDR3 is made up of 13 amino acids. This chain's CDR3 is CASSYSGGGEQFF. The CDR3 region has the DNA TGTGCCAGCAGTTACTCAGGGGGCGGTGAGCAGTTCTTC.

The chain employs TRBV9 and TRBJ2-7; D unresolved. The V end was cut by 0 bases, the J end by 0 bases, with 10 bases between. The V gene's germline CDR1 is SGDLS and CDR2 YYNGEE. This CDR3 spans 15 amino acids. CDR3 sequence: CASSVDGFSSYEQYF. Written as DNA, the CDR3 is TGTGCCAGCAGCGTAGACGGGTTCAGCTCCTACGAGCAGTACTTC.

The chain combines TRBV18 with TRBJ2-1; 9 nucleotides match TRBD1. The V gene end was trimmed by 0 bases and the J gene end by 6 bases; junction bases not matched to a gene: 9. The germline V gene encodes CDR1 KGHSH and CDR2 LQKENI. This CDR3 region has 17 residues. The CDR3 reads CASSPPYWTGEINEQFF. CDR3 coding DNA: TGTGCCAGCTCACCACCTTATTGGACAGGGGAGATCAATGAGCAGTTCTTC.

This clone was observed once. This specimen includes other DNA sequences encoding the same CDR3. This rearrangement joins TRBV7-8 to TRBJ2-7; D not certain. The germline gives CDR1 SGHVS, CDR2 FQNEAQ. V lost 5 bases and J 3 bases, leaving 5 bases between the germline ends. The CDR3 totals 11 residues. The CDR3 DNA reads TGTGCCAGCAGCCCCAGCTACGAGCAGTACTTC. It translates to CASSPSYEQYF.

This clone has just one count. J is TRBJ2-1 and V is TRBV28; D may correspond to TRBD1 or TRBD2 (5 bases each). V was shortened by 3 bases and J by 4 bases, with 16 bases between the two germline ends. The CDR3 has 16 residues. CDR1 and CDR2 (germline): MDHEN, SYDVKM. Written as DNA, the CDR3 is TGTGCCAGCAGTTTTTCCGGGGCCTCTACTTACAATGAGCAGTTCTTC. Translation gives CASSFSGASTYNEQFF.

Comments on this clone: This specimen includes other DNA sequences encoding the same CDR3. The chain recombines TRBV27 with TRBJ2-7; no reliable D call. Germline CDR1 is MNHEY and CDR2 is SMNVEV (reference sequence). There are 13 residues in the CDR3. Trimming pared 3 bases from V and 0 bases from J, leaving 6 bases between. In DNA, the CDR3 is TGTGCCAGCAGTTTGGGCCTCTCCTACGAGCAGTACTTC. Translating gives CASSLGLSYEQYF.

The J gene is TRBJ2-7, the V gene TRBV29-1, with 11 bases that match TRBD2. V shed 1 base and J 0 bases; nucleotides not matched to a gene: 11. The CDR3 is 18 residues long. Germline V lookup: CDR1 SQVTM, CDR2 ANQGSEA. CDR3 region: CSVEAVAGGIPGSYEQYF. The CDR3, as DNA: TGCAGCGTTGAAGCGGTAGCGGGAGGGATCCCGGGCTCCTACGAGCAGTACTTC.

This chain joins TRBV7-2 and TRBJ2-7, with a possible D match to TRBD1 (6 bases). Trimming shortened V by 5 bases and J by 4 bases, and 21 bases separated the two germline ends. The CDR3 spans 16 residues. In germline, CDR1 is SGHTA, CDR2 FQGNSA. The CDR3 loop reads CASSDADLGQLYEQYF. CDR3 nucleotides: TGTGCCAGCAGCGACGCAGACCTGGGACAACTTTACGAGCAGTACTTC.

The genes are TRBV7-9 and TRBJ2-5; a weak D match, TRBD2 (5 bases). Per the germline V gene, CDR1 is SEHNR and CDR2 is FQNEAQ (reference sequence). The CDR3 length is 14 residues. Trimming left V 2 bases short and J 3 bases short, with 10 bases between. The CDR3 reads CASSLFAREETQYF. The CDR3 region has the DNA TGTGCCAGCAGCTTATTTGCGAGGGAAGAGACCCAGTACTTC.